The 30 T cell receptor beta chains presented below share a single source sample, sequenced in a study of Graves' ophthalmopathy and Graves' hyperthyroidism. Amplified material comprised TCR beta CDR3 regions derived from RNA transcripts. HTBI-primed RT-PCR formed the first round, and a multiplex PCR formed the second. TCRdb reprocessed the multiplex PCR reads with MiXCR, giving one entry per CDR3 protein. The sample includes around 590,000 distinct CDR3 sequences, about 35% of them seen just once. Specimen: peripheral blood or thyroid tissue (not recorded which). Receptors originate from an adult man with Graves' hyperthyroidism.

At least ten counts were recorded for this clonotype. This chain joins TRBV12-3 or TRBV12-4 and TRBJ1-1; TRBD1 aligns across 7 bases. The CDR3 spans 16 residues. J gave up 0 bases and V 6 bases, and 10 bases lay outside the gene matches. The CDR3 bases are TGTGCCAGCAGGCGGGGCCGACAGGGCTTGAACACTGAAGCTTTCTTT. Protein: CASRRGRQGLNTEAFF.

The chain employs TRBV7-8 and TRBJ2-7; no reliable D call. In germline, CDR1 is SGHVS, CDR2 FQNEAQ. The CDR3 consists of 14 residues. The V gene lost 3 bases and the J gene lost 2 bases, with 11 bases spanning the gap. The DNA of the CDR3 is TGTGCCAGCAGCTTTACGGGCAGAACCTACGAGCAGTACTTC. Residues: CASSFTGRTYEQYF.

The J gene is TRBJ2-7, the V gene TRBV29-1; D might be TRBD2 (6 bases). The germline CDR1 and CDR2 sequences are SQVTM and ANQGSEA. The CDR3 loop spans 9 amino acids. The V and J ends lost 3 bases and 12 bases respectively, with 9 bases between them. As DNA, the CDR3 is TGCAGCGTTGAGGAGGGACTGTACTTC. Encoded protein: CSVEEGLYF.

This clonotype was picked up many times. This chain links TRBV12-5 with TRBJ2-5; D is unclear. Germline loops: CDR1 LGHNT, CDR2 FRNRAP. V lost 3 bases to trimming and J lost 5 bases, with 4 bases between them. The CDR3 covers 11 residues. As DNA, the CDR3 is TGTGCTAGTGGTTTCGAGGAGACCCAGTACTTC. Translation: CASGFEETQYF.

V and J are TRBV20-1 and TRBJ1-2; D not certain. The CDR3 totals 13 residues. Germline V gene lookup returns CDR1 DFQATT and CDR2 SNEGSKA (reference sequence). V lost 0 bases and J lost 4, with 9 bases in between. CDR3 sequence reads: CSARDLRSYGYTF. DNA of the CDR3: TGCAGTGCTAGAGATTTACGGAGCTATGGCTACACCTTC.

This clonotype was counted at least ten times. V gene TRBV29-1 combines with J gene TRBJ2-7, with D possibly matching TRBD1 (6 bases). The CDR3 spans 15 residues. Germline CDR1 SQVTM, CDR2 ANQGSEA. Trimming removed 1 base at V and 3 bases at J, with 16 bases between. CDR3 region: CSVEARDTEGYEQYF. CDR3 bases: TGCAGCGTTGAAGCTCGGGACACAGAAGGCTACGAGCAGTACTTC.

The DNA of the CDR3 is TGTGCCAGTAGTTCGGACGGGACGTATAATGAAAAACTGTTTTTT. Protein: CASSSDGTYNEKLFF. The chain joins TRBV19 to TRBJ1-4; TRBD1 is a possible D gene (5 bases). Germline assignment: CDR1 LNHDA and CDR2 SQIVND (reference sequence). Trimming removed 5 bases at V and 4 bases at J, with 14 bases between. The CDR3 consists of 15 residues.

This clonotype was recorded a few times. This rearrangement joins TRBV7-9 to TRBJ1-2; possible D gene TRBD1, 5 bases. Germline V gene data show CDR1 as SEHNR and CDR2 as FQNEAQ (reference sequence). The CDR3 runs 12 residues. Trimming removed 5 bases at V and 8 bases at J, with 12 bases between. The CDR3 loop reads CASSLGDEGYTF. The DNA of the CDR3 is TGTGCCAGCAGCCTGGGGGATGAAGGCTACACCTTC.

The chain employs TRBV19 and TRBJ1-6; the match to TRBD1 covers 8 bases. V lost 4 bases, J lost 10 bases, and 6 bases stayed unmatched. This CDR3 has 14 amino acids. Germline V gene sequence: CDR1 LNHDA, CDR2 SQIVND (reference sequence). The CDR3 nucleotides read TGTGCCAGTAGTAACCAGGGGGCATGGTCACCCCTCCACTTT. As protein: CASSNQGAWSPLHF.

The V gene is TRBV20-1, the J gene TRBJ1-2; possibly TRBD1 for D (5 bases). The germline V and J ends were trimmed by 3 bases and 6 bases, with 14 bases remaining between them. Germline-derived CDR1 and CDR2 are DFQATT and SNEGSKA (reference sequence). This CDR3 region has 13 residues. The CDR3: CSARGTRVDGYTF. CDR3 bases: TGCAGTGCTAGGGGGACTAGGGTCGATGGCTACACCTTC.

This chain links TRBV30 with TRBJ2-2; 9 bases are a match to TRBD1. The CDR3 totals 16 residues. Germline trimming cut 3 bases from V and 6 bases from J; bases unmatched to any gene: 11. CDR1 is GTSNPN, CDR2 SVGIG, per germline (reference sequence). In DNA, the CDR3 is TGTGCCTGGAGAGACCCGCCGGGACAGGGCTCCGGGGAGCTGTTTTTT. This codes for CAWRDPPGQGSGELFF.

This clonotype was seen a few times. V and J are TRBV12-3 or TRBV12-4 and TRBJ1-5; D might be TRBD1 (5 bases). The CDR3 totals 13 residues. Between the trimmed V and J ends, which lost 5 bases and 4 bases, there was a span of 9 bases. The CDR3 DNA is TGTGCCAGCAGTGTCTCAGGGAATCAGCCCCAGCATTTT. This gives the protein CASSVSGNQPQHF.

This chain connects TRBV10-2 to TRBJ2-6, with no clear D. Trimming took off 5 bases at V and 2 bases at J, with 10 bases between the two ends. The CDR3 has 15 residues. Germline values: CDR1 WSHSY, CDR2 SAAADI. The CDR3 sequence: CASSLVTAGANVLTF. CDR3 nucleotides: TGCGCCAGCAGTCTAGTCACAGCTGGGGCCAACGTCCTGACTTTC.

The table lists this clonotype with a count of one. A clone one base away is much larger, so this may be a read error. CDR3 amino acids: CATSRDGEASSYEQYF. In DNA, the CDR3 is TGTGCCACCAGCAGAGATGGGGAGGCGTCATCCTACGAGCAGTACTTC. The rearrangement uses TRBV15 and TRBJ2-7, with D possibly matching TRBD2 (6 bases). Trimming cost V 0 bases and J 1 base, with 13 bases left between them. The CDR3 is 16 amino acids. Germline-derived CDR1 and CDR2 are LNHNV and YYDKDF (reference sequence).

In its sample, this clonotype was seen many times. The chain carries TRBV27 and TRBJ1-1, with 7 bases matching TRBD1. Germline lookup yields CDR1 MNHEY and CDR2 SMNVEV (reference sequence). V trimming: 6 bases; J trimming: 5 bases; junction bases outside the gene matches: 9. The CDR3 has 14 amino acids. CDR3 residues: CASRRQGGRTEAFF. DNA of the CDR3: TGTGCCAGCAGAAGACAGGGAGGAAGGACTGAAGCTTTCTTT.

The J gene is TRBJ2-5, the V gene TRBV12-3 or TRBV12-4; D might be TRBD1 or TRBD2, each matching 5 bases. The end of the DNA is better explained by TRBJ2-1, so the J call may be wrong. The CDR3 covers 13 residues. CDR3 amino acids: CASRRDGYNEQFF. In DNA, the CDR3 is TGTGCCAGCAGACGGGACGGATACAATGAGCAGTTCTTC.

This clonotype was recorded a few times. The rearrangement uses TRBV24-1 and TRBJ2-3; D possibly corresponds to TRBD2 (5 bases). Germline V gene sequence: CDR1 KGHDR, CDR2 SFDVKD. The V gene lost 9 bases and the J gene lost 2 bases, with 11 bases spanning the gap. CDR3 length equals 13 residues. Written as DNA, the CDR3 is TGTGCCACCGGACGGGAAAACACAGATACGCAGTATTTT. Protein product: CATGRENTDTQYF.

This clonotype appeared many times. This chain connects TRBV7-9 to TRBJ2-7, with TRBD2 matching 11 bases. V lost 1 base, J lost 6 bases, and 5 bases stayed unmatched. CDR3 size: 15 residues. Per the germline V gene, CDR1 is SEHNR and CDR2 is FQNEAQ (reference sequence). CDR3 DNA: TGTGCCAGCAGCTTAGTCAGTCTAGCGGGAGGCGAGCAGTACTTC. Protein: CASSLVSLAGGEQYF.

With respect to this clonotype: Compared with germline, one end of the junction differs, possibly owing to a read error. This chain uses TRBV20-1 with TRBJ1-5; D possibly corresponds to TRBD1 (5 bases). The CDR3 is 14 amino acids. Germline CDR1 and CDR2: DFQATT and SNEGSKA (reference sequence). This CDR3 is CSARDTTEGQPLHF. CDR3 nucleotide sequence: TGCAGTGCCAGAGATACAACGGAGGGGCAGCCCCTGCATTTT.

Many counts were recorded for this clonotype. V and J are TRBV12-3 or TRBV12-4 and TRBJ2-7; tentative D call: TRBD2 (5 bases). The CDR3 has 15 residues. V shed 6 bases and J shed 1 base, with 16 bases lying between them. This CDR3 reads CASSLGLEPSYEQYF. The DNA of the CDR3 is TGTGCCAGCAGCCTCGGACTGGAACCTTCCTACGAGCAGTACTTC.

This clonotype has just one count. V is TRBV7-2 and J is TRBJ2-7; 7 bases are a match to TRBD2. The junction had 9 bases not matched to a gene; V was cut back by 1 base and J by 3 bases. Germline assignment: CDR1 SGHTA and CDR2 FQGNSA. This CDR3 is 16 amino acids long. This CDR3 is CASSLEGLAEVYEQYF. For the CDR3, the DNA is TGTGCCAGCAGCTTAGAAGGGCTAGCGGAGGTCTACGAGCAGTACTTC.

This clonotype was seen a few times. The chain uses TRBV20-1 and TRBJ2-1; TRBD2 agrees at 7 bases. The CDR3 is 14 amino acids. CDR1 and CDR2 from the germline V gene are DFQATT and SNEGSKA (reference sequence). The junction had 9 bases not matched to a gene; V was cut back by 3 bases and J by 7 bases. The CDR3 DNA sequence: TGCAGTGCTAGGCTGGGAGGGCCTAGAAATGAGCAGTTCTTC. Translation gives CSARLGGPRNEQFF.

The genes are TRBV7-6 and TRBJ2-3, with 8 bases aligning to TRBD1. The CDR3 covers 16 residues. V lost 5 bases to trimming and J lost 1 base; unmatched junction nucleotides: 8. Germline CDR1 reads SGHVS; CDR2 reads FNYEAQ. The CDR3 loop reads CASSEFTGGGTDTQYF. The CDR3 DNA follows: TGTGCCAGCAGCGAGTTTACAGGGGGTGGCACAGATACGCAGTATTTT.

The chain recombines TRBV15 with TRBJ1-6; no clear D. There are 16 residues in the CDR3. Trimming removed 0 bases at V and 3 bases at J, with 9 bases between. The germline CDR1 and CDR2 sequences are LNHNV and YYDKDF (reference sequence). The CDR3 sequence is CATSRDIGSYNSPLHF. CDR3 DNA: TGTGCCACCAGCAGAGATATCGGCAGCTATAATTCACCCCTCCACTTT.

The chain links TRBV7-2 to TRBJ1-5, with TRBD1 identical over 8 bases. The CDR3 is 15 amino acids. The V segment lost 7 bases and the J segment 2 bases; nucleotides outside the gene matches: 7. CDR1 is SGHTA, CDR2 FQGNSA, per germline. This CDR3 is CASNTGQGRNQPQHF. CDR3 sequence (DNA): TGTGCCAGCAACACCGGACAGGGCCGCAATCAGCCCCAGCATTTT.

Of note for this clonotype: The junction and the germline gene differ at one end; a read error may be behind it. The V call is TRBV10-2, the J call TRBJ1-6; D ambiguous. Per the germline V gene, CDR1 is WSHSY and CDR2 is SAAADI. The CDR3 length is 13 residues. The CDR3 protein is CASSESSNSPLHF. In nucleotides, the CDR3 is TGCGCCAGCAGTGAGTCCTCTAATTCACCCCTCCACTTT.

On this clonotype: A much more abundant neighbour one base away suggests this may be a read error. This CDR3 reads CASSRDVGRIGELFF. CDR3 nucleotides: TGTGCCAGCAGCCGAGATGTGGGGCGTATCGGGGAGCTGTTTTTT. The chain links TRBV7-9 to TRBJ2-2; possible D gene TRBD1, 5 bases. The germline CDR1 and CDR2 sequences are SEHNR and FQNEAQ (reference sequence). V was clipped by 5 bases and J by 7 bases, with 17 bases between them. This CDR3 region has 15 residues. Drawing the rest from reference TRBV7-9 and TRBJ2-2, the complete variable domain is DTGVSQNPRHKITKRGQNVTFRCDPISEHNRLYWYRQTLGQGPEFLTYFQNEAQLEKSRLLSDRFSAERPKGSFSTLEIQRTEQGDSAMYLCASSRDVGRIGELFFGEGSRLTVL.

In its sample, this clonotype was seen many times. V gene TRBV19 combines with J gene TRBJ1-5; 7 nucleotides line up with TRBD1. CDR1 LNHDA and CDR2 SQIVND come from the germline V gene (reference sequence). The CDR3 consists of 15 residues. Trimming removed 4 bases from V and 3 bases from J; junction bases left unmatched: 6. CDR3 region: CASSTRDSHNQPQHF. DNA of the CDR3: TGTGCCAGTAGTACCCGGGACAGCCACAATCAGCCCCAGCATTTT.

Many counts were recorded for this clonotype. This chain uses TRBV29-1 with TRBJ1-2; D unclear. V lost 2 bases to trimming and J lost 0 bases, with 7 bases between them. The CDR3 runs to 13 residues. Germline assignment: CDR1 SQVTM and CDR2 ANQGSEA. The CDR3 spells CSVETHSNYGYTF. In DNA, the CDR3 is TGCAGCGTTGAAACGCATTCTAACTATGGCTACACCTTC.

This clonotype appeared a few times. The V and J genes are TRBV12-3 or TRBV12-4 and TRBJ2-5; D remains ambiguous. The CDR3 runs 13 residues. Trimming removed 1 base from V and 7 bases from J, with 10 bases in between. The CDR3 coding sequence is TGTGCCAGCAGTTTAGACATGGGCGCGACCCAGTACTTC. This sequence encodes CASSLDMGATQYF.